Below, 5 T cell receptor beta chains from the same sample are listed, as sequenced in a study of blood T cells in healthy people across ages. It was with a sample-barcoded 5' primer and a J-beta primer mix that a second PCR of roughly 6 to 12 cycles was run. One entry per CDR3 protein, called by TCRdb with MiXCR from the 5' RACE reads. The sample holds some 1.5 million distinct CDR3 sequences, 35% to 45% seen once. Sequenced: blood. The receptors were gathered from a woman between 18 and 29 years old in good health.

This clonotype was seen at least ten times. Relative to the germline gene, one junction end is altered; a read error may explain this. CDR3 protein: CASSLANNGELFF. The CDR3 coding sequence is TGTGCCAGCAGCTTAGCGAACAACGGGGAGCTGTTTTTT. The chain couples TRBV7-9 to TRBJ2-2; D is undetermined. Germline assignment: CDR1 SEHNR and CDR2 FQNEAQ (reference sequence). The CDR3 runs 13 residues. Filled out from reference TRBV7-9 and TRBJ2-2, the complete variable domain reads DTGVSQNPRHKITKRGQNVTFRCDPISEHNRLYWYRQTLGQGPEFLTYFQNEAQLEKSRLLSDRFSAERPKGSFSTLEIQRTEQGDSAMYLCASSLANNGELFFGEGSRLTVL.

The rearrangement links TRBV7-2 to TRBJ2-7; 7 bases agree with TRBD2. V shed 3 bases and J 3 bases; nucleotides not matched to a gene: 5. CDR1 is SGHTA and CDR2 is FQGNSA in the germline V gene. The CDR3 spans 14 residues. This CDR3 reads CASSFASGVYEQYF. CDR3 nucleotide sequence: TGTGCCAGCAGCTTTGCTAGCGGAGTCTACGAGCAGTACTTC.

CDR3 protein: CASSEATDRYQETQYF. The CDR3 nucleotides read TGTGCCAGCAGTGAAGCGACCGACAGATACCAAGAGACCCAGTACTTC. This chain uses TRBV6-1 with TRBJ2-5; D perhaps matches TRBD1 (5 bases). Germline lookup yields CDR1 MNHNS and CDR2 SASEGT. The CDR3 loop spans 16 amino acids. The V end lost 0 bases, the J end lost 0 bases, and 11 bases lay between the germline ends.

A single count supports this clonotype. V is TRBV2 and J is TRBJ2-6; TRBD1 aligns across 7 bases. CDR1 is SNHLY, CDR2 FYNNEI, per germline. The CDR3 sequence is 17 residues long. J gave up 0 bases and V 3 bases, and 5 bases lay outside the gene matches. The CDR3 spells CASSEDRRLSGANVLTF. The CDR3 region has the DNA TGTGCCAGCAGTGAGGACAGGCGACTCTCTGGGGCCAACGTCCTGACTTTC.

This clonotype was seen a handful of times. Here the CDR3 reads CASSLAPRGYSSYEQYF. In nucleotides, the CDR3 is TGTGCCAGCAGTTTAGCCCCCCGGGGATACAGCTCCTACGAGCAGTACTTC. The chain combines TRBV28 with TRBJ2-7, with TRBD2 as a possible D gene (5 bases). With 2 bases removed from V and 0 bases from J, the gap between germline ends came to 17 bases. CDR3 length: 17 residues. Germline values: CDR1 MDHEN, CDR2 SYDVKM. The full variable domain, with the rest looked up from reference TRBV28 and TRBJ2-7, is DVKVTQSSRYLVKRTGEKVFLECVQDMDHENMFWYRQDPGLGLRLIYFSYDVKMKEKGDIPEGYSVSREKKERFSLILESASTNQTSMYLCASSLAPRGYSSYEQYFGPGTRLTVT.